This TCR beta chain was recovered during a study of blood T cells in healthy people across ages. Study-wide findings and caveats: Estimates based on one million T cells were treated as lower bounds. Expanded clonotype shifts may have been confounded, as the donors had an unknown CMV status. Relative to aged donors, long-lived donors carried more naive CD4+ cells and displayed higher diversity. In older individuals, TCR beta diversity per million T cells was lower, falling roughly linearly with age.

The CDR3 spans 17 residues. Germline V gene sequence: CDR1 SGHVS, CDR2 FQNEAQ. Together with a sample-barcoded 5' primer, a J-beta primer mix was included in a second PCR lasting about 7 to 11 cycles. One entry per CDR3 protein results from TCRdb running MiXCR on the 5' RACE reads. The table shows fewer than 1,000,000 distinct CDR3 sequences, with around 45% occurring only once. About this clonotype itself: Its antigen remains unidentified. Compared with germline, one end of the junction differs, possibly owing to a read error.

The chain combines TRBV7-8 with TRBJ2-7; 7 bases are shared with TRBD2. The TCR was taken from a man of 80 years or more in good health. The sequencing sample was made of blood. The CDR3 nucleotides read TGTGCCAGTAGCTGGGGGGTACCGGGACTAAGCTCCTACGAGCAGCACTTC. Translated: CASSWGVPGLSSYEQHF. Full variable domain (outside the CDR3, taken from reference TRBV7-8 and TRBJ2-7): GAGVSQSPRYKVAKRGQDVALRCDPISGHVSLFWYQQALGQGPEFLTYFQNEAQLDKSGLPSDRFFAERPEGSVSTLKIQRTQQEDSAVYLCASSWGVPGLSSYEQHFGPGTRLTVT.